This is a list of T cell receptor beta chains from one sample in a study of blood T cells in healthy people across ages. TCRdb reprocessed the 5' RACE reads via MiXCR and lists one record per CDR3 protein. Of over 1,300,000 distinct CDR3 sequences listed, 55% to 75% are singletons. Source material: blood. The receptor set was obtained from a man younger than 35 in good health. Both conserved end residues are part of each CDR3. A D gene is named only where the DNA matches it firmly. Expanded clones get a size class; other rows say once, few or many, or leave the size out.

clone_size d_call j_call v_call cdr3_nt cdr3_aa
. TRBD1 TRBJ1-1 TRBV10-3 TGTGCCATCAGTGGTGTCCCGGGACAGGGGATGAGGGCTGAAGCTTTCTTT CAISGVPGQGMRAEAFF
. . TRBJ2-1 TRBV5-1 TGCGCCAGCAGCTTGGATCTACAAGCCTACAATGAGCAGTTCTTC CASSLDLQAYNEQFF
few TRBD1 TRBJ2-3 TRBV4-3 TGCGCCAGCAGCCACCTTCCGGGACAGGGTAGCACAGATACGCAGTATTTT CASSHLPGQGSTDTQYF
many . TRBJ2-7 TRBV4-2 TGCGCCAGCAGCCAAGACGACGACGAGCAGTACTTC CASSQDDDEQYF
. . TRBJ2-7 TRBV27 TGTGCCAGCAGTTCCCTCTCGGCGGTGGGCCACTACGAGCAGTACTTC CASSSLSAVGHYEQYF
few TRBD1 TRBJ1-2 TRBV27 TGTGCCAGCAGTTTATCGGGACAGACCAACTACACCTTC CASSLSGQTNYTF
. . TRBJ2-3 TRBV20-1 TGCAGTGCTAGCCGGGGCGACACAGGTACGCAGTATTTT CSASRGDTGTQYF
. TRBD2 TRBJ2-7 TRBV6-5 TGTGCCAGCAGTTACTCCCCGCCGGGGGGCTCCTACGAGCAGTACTTC CASSYSPPGGSYEQYF
. . TRBJ2-3 TRBV2 TGTGCCAGCAAATCGACTAACGCAGATACGCAGTATTTT CASKSTNADTQYF
. TRBD2 TRBJ2-7 TRBV30 TGTGCCTGGAGTGGGACTAGATTGTTCCACGAGCAGTACTTC CAWSGTRLFHEQYF
. . TRBJ2-7 TRBV20-1 TGCAGTGCTAGAGATCAGGAGGCGGCCACCTACGAGCAGTACTTC CSARDQEAATYEQYF
. . TRBJ2-4 TRBV20-1 TGCAGTGCTTCTCCAGTCACCCGAGAAAACATTCAGTACTTC CSASPVTRENIQYF